One T cell receptor (beta chain) is described in this entry. Its matching antigen is unknown. Time point indicated: blood 2 weeks post-SBRT. Treatment: 15 Gy SBRT to primary tumor, nephrectomy 4 weeks later. After SBRT, blood was collected at 2 and 4 weeks, plus baseline. The data stem from a study of radiation and T cells in renal cell carcinoma. Across the study: Nephrectomy followed 15 Gy stereotactic body radiation by 4 weeks.

Study-level points and caveats: From baseline, blood top tumor clonotypes peaked at 2 weeks post-radiation. Without pretreatment biopsies, baseline tumor clonotype presence was undetermined.

Clones were sequenced by immunoSEQ multiplex PCR, and TCRdb holds only the in-frame ones, with some missing. Seen here are some 120,000 clones, 88% observed once, and the top ten hold 5% to 6%. The material sequenced was blood, taken from a patient whose treatment included radiotherapy and nephrectomy. The sequence derives from a woman aged 65 to 85 with renal cell carcinoma.

CDR3 nucleotide sequence: TGTGCCAGCAGCCCACTGGCCTTCGGAATTGAGCAGTTCTTC. This sequence encodes CASSPLAFGIEQFF. The chain recombines TRBV7-8 with TRBJ2-1; D is undetermined. This CDR3 is built from 14 residues. V lost 5 bases and J 9 bases, leaving 17 bases between the germline ends. Germline V gives CDR1 SGHVS, CDR2 FQNEAQ.